This is a list of T cell receptor beta chains from one sample in a study of OX40 agonist ivuxolimab in advanced cancers. Some clones are missing from TCRdb's copy, which holds only in-frame ones; the method was immunoSEQ multiplex PCR. The data hold about 77,000 clones, with around 94% observed a single time. The sequencing used CD4+ or CD8+ T cells sorted from blood, collected in a trial of the OX40 agonist ivuxolimab. The receptors originated from an adult with an advanced solid tumor such as melanoma, head and neck, liver or kidney cancer. Both conserved end residues are part of each CDR3.

v_gene,CDR3aa
TRBV27,CASSPLGTSQETQYF
TRBV9,CASSIQGMEGGQETQYF
TRBV11-2,CASSLDGYRYSNYGYTF
TRBV28,CASTLGQQETQYF
TRBV15,CATSSLSGNTEAFF
TRBV13,CASSSKYEQYF
TRBV9,CASSAGTGSGNTIYF
TRBV5-6,CASSRSGAYEQYF
TRBV4-3,CASSQGQGRYEQFF
TRBV28,CASSPPSGLAGGSSSTDTQYF
TRBV6-4,CASSETFGNTEAFF
TRBV6-5,CASRQPGLRLDTQYF
TRBV2,CASRSYRGEDQPQHF
TRBV9,CASSVGRGGEKLFF
TRBV9,CASSAGTNSYEQYF